This TCR beta chain was observed in a study of cytomegalovirus exposure and HLA in healthy donors. Libraries were prepared by immunoSEQ multiplex PCR; TCRdb keeps only in-frame clonotypes and omits some of them. Found here are about 110,000 clones, approximately 90% of them singletons; the top ten hold approximately 1.4%. The V end was cut by 0 bases, the J end by 0 bases, with 11 bases between. Germline-derived CDR1 and CDR2 are GTSNPN and SVGIG (reference sequence). The CDR3 consists of 15 residues. Sequencing was carried out using PBMCs. The TCR sequence derives from a woman aged 30 to 39 in good health and CMV-seropositive. V and J are TRBV30 and TRBJ1-1; possible D gene TRBD1, 6 bases. CDR3 sequence (DNA): TGTGCCTGGAGTGTCAAAGGACAGATGAACACTGAAGCTTTCTTT. Amino acids: CAWSVKGQMNTEAFF. The full variable domain, in which reference TRBV30 and TRBJ1-1 provide the parts outside the CDR3, is SQTIHQWPATLVQPVGSPLSLECTVEGTSNPNLYWYRQAAGRGLQLLFYSVGIGQISSEVPQNLSASRPQDRQFILSSKKLLLSDSGFYLCAWSVKGQMNTEAFFGQGTRLTVV.